Shown below are 10 T cell receptor beta chains from a single sample sequenced in a study of cytomegalovirus exposure and HLA in healthy donors. It was with 60 Vbeta and 13 Jbeta primers that the PCR ran. Only in-frame clones appear in the TCRdb table, and some are missing; sequencing was by immunoSEQ multiplex PCR. The table lists approximately 140,000 clones, roughly three fifths of them singletons. Material: PBMCs. These receptors were taken from a male donor in good health and CMV-seronegative.

The V gene is TRBV2, the J gene TRBJ2-3; 10 bases are shared with TRBD2. With 5 bases clipped from V and 4 bases from J, the junction kept 9 bases outside the gene matches. In germline, CDR1 is SNHLY, CDR2 FYNNEI. The CDR3 is 16 amino acids. The CDR3 here is CASSPRASGGSDTQYF. The CDR3 coding sequence is TGTGCCAGCAGTCCCCGGGCTAGCGGGGGCTCAGATACGCAGTATTTT.

This clone was recorded only once. The rearrangement uses TRBV11-3 and TRBJ1-6; no definite D call. This CDR3 contains 13 residues. V was shortened by 5 bases and J by 7 bases, with 9 bases between the two germline ends. Germline V gives CDR1 SGHNT, CDR2 YENEEA. This CDR3 reads CASSAVGNSPLHF. The CDR3 DNA reads TGTGCCAGCAGCGCGGTCGGAAATTCACCCCTCCACTTT.

This clone was detected a few times. V is TRBV7-9 and J is TRBJ1-1; 7 bases are a match to TRBD1. The length of the CDR3 is 14 residues. The ends lost 7 bases at V and 4 bases at J; junction bases unmatched: 9. In germline, CDR1 is SEHNR, CDR2 FQNEAQ (reference sequence). The CDR3 loop is CASIGAGGITEAFF. CDR3 DNA sequence: TGTGCCAGCATCGGGGCAGGGGGTATCACTGAAGCTTTCTTT.

The rearrangement uses TRBV2 and TRBJ2-3; D unclear. There are 14 residues in the CDR3. CDR1 SNHLY and CDR2 FYNNEI come from the germline V gene. V lost 4 bases and J 8 bases, leaving 16 bases between the germline ends. The CDR3 DNA reads as TGTGCCAGCAGTGTAAGGCGATTGACGGGTACGCAGTATTTT. It specifies CASSVRRLTGTQYF. The full variable domain, rest sourced from reference TRBV2 and TRBJ2-3, is EPEVTQTPSHQVTQMGQEVILRCVPISNHLYFYWYRQILGQKVEFLVSFYNNEISEKSEIFDDQFSVERPDGSNFTLKIRSTKLEDSAMYFCASSVRRLTGTQYFGPGTRLTVL.

V gene TRBV7-6 combines with J gene TRBJ1-1; maybe TRBD1 (6 bases). The CDR3 is 14 amino acids. Trimming removed 5 bases from V and 0 bases from J, with 10 bases in between. Germline V lookup: CDR1 SGHVS, CDR2 FNYEAQ. CDR3 bases: TGTGCCAGCAGCCCAGGACAGTTGAACACTGAAGCTTTCTTT. It codes for CASSPGQLNTEAFF. Full variable domain (rest looked up from reference TRBV7-6 and TRBJ1-1): GAGVSQSPRYKVTKRGQDVALRCDPISGHVSLYWYRQALGQGPEFLTYFNYEAQQDKSGLPNDRFSAERPEGSISTLTIQRTEQRDSAMYRCASSPGQLNTEAFFGQGTRLTVV.

The V and J genes are TRBV28 and TRBJ2-7; 10 bases are shared with TRBD1. The CDR3 loop spans 16 amino acids. Germline assignment: CDR1 MDHEN and CDR2 SYDVKM. J lost 3 bases, V lost 3 bases, and 8 bases had no gene match. The CDR3 loop reads CASSFIGTGASYEQYF. The CDR3 DNA reads as TGTGCCAGCAGTTTTATCGGGACAGGGGCGAGCTACGAGCAGTACTTC.

This sequence joins TRBV7-2 and TRBJ1-2; D is possibly TRBD1 (5 bases). There are 13 residues in the CDR3. V was clipped by 5 bases and J by 8 bases, with 15 bases between them. Germline V gene lookup returns CDR1 SGHTA and CDR2 FQGNSA. CDR3 loop: CASSQARGEGYTF. CDR3 sequence (DNA): TGTGCCAGCAGCCAGGCCCGGGGGGAGGGCTACACCTTC.

This clone came up a few times. The chain links TRBV7-4 to TRBJ2-5, with 9 bases matching TRBD2. The V gene's germline CDR1 is SGHVT and CDR2 SQSDAQ. This CDR3 is 16 amino acids long. The ends lost 1 base at V and 2 bases at J; junction bases unmatched: 5. The DNA for the CDR3 is TGTGCCAGCAGCTTAGGGATAGCGGGGGATCAAGAGACCCAGTACTTC. It specifies CASSLGIAGDQETQYF.

This chain connects TRBV7-6 to TRBJ2-5; 8 nucleotides line up with TRBD1. CDR3 length: 15 amino acids. Germline-derived CDR1 and CDR2 are SGHVS and FNYEAQ. With 4 bases clipped from V and 5 bases from J, the junction kept 9 bases outside the gene matches. CDR3 sequence reads: CASSSRWTGFETQYF. In DNA, the CDR3 is TGTGCCAGCAGCTCTAGATGGACAGGGTTCGAGACCCAGTACTTC.

The rearrangement uses TRBV6-5 and TRBJ1-2, with D possibly being TRBD1 (5 bases). V was pared by 4 bases and J by 9 bases, with 12 bases between. Germline CDR1 and CDR2: MNHEY and SVGAGI. The CDR3 contains 12 residues. This CDR3 reads CASSSQGSSYTF. CDR3 bases: TGTGCCAGCAGTTCCCAGGGTAGTAGCTACACCTTC.